Presented here are 7 T cell receptor beta chains from one specimen sequenced in a study of cytomegalovirus exposure and HLA in healthy donors. The PCR used 60 Vbeta and 13 Jbeta primers. The assay was immunoSEQ multiplex PCR, and TCRdb's table has in-frame clones only and misses some. The table lists approximately 110,000 clones, around 78% of them singletons, with less than 5% in the top ten. The sample taken for sequencing was PBMCs. The receptors derive from a man in his fifties or sixties in good health and CMV-seropositive.

The CDR3 spells CASSPRRQNNQPQHF. The CDR3 DNA sequence: TGTGCCAGCAGTCCAAGACGACAGAACAATCAGCCCCAGCATTTT. The rearrangement joins TRBV6-4 to TRBJ1-5; tentatively, D is TRBD1 (5 bases). In germline, CDR1 is MRHNA, CDR2 SNTAGT. Trimming left V 5 bases short and J 3 bases short, with 14 bases between. The CDR3 sequence is 15 residues long.

The count of this clone is one. One end of the junction is discordant with germline, which a read error may explain. The rearrangement joins TRBV7-7 to TRBJ2-3; TRBD2 is a possible D gene (6 bases). Germline CDR1 and CDR2: SSHAT and FNYEAQ (reference sequence). The CDR3 is 15 residues long. The CDR3 DNA is TGTGCTAGCAGCCGGGGGACCGAGGCCCCAGATACGCAGTATTTT. Its translation: CASSRGTEAPDTQYF.

This rearrangement joins TRBV6-5 to TRBJ1-1; 7 bases fit TRBD1. The CDR3 spans 14 residues. Germline CDR1 is MNHEY and CDR2 is SVGAGI. J gave up 3 bases and V 5 bases, and 6 bases lay outside the gene matches. In DNA form, the CDR3 reads TGTGCCAGCAGTCGCGACAGGGAGGACACTGAAGCTTTCTTT. This encodes CASSRDREDTEAFF.

This clone was seen more than once but under ten times. The rearrangement joins TRBV5-4 to TRBJ1-4, with D hard to call. Germline V gene data show CDR1 as SGHNT and CDR2 as YYREEE (reference sequence). This CDR3 spans 15 amino acids. V lost 4 bases and J 7 bases, leaving 17 bases between the germline ends. The chain's CDR3 is CASSTTADFGEKLFF. Written as DNA, the CDR3 is TGTGCCAGCAGCACAACAGCGGACTTTGGTGAAAAACTGTTTTTT.

The chain employs TRBV29-1 and TRBJ2-5; D is possibly TRBD2 (5 bases). Trimming shortened V by 6 bases and J by 2 bases, and 13 bases separated the two germline ends. The CDR3 has 13 amino acids. Germline lookup yields CDR1 SQVTM and CDR2 ANQGSEA. Here the CDR3 reads CSVQPTGQETQYF. DNA for the CDR3: TGCAGCGTGCAACCAACGGGGCAAGAGACCCAGTACTTC.

The J gene is TRBJ2-5, the V gene TRBV5-1; TRBD1 aligns across 7 bases. Losses at the gene ends were 7 bases for V and 3 bases for J; bases not matched to a gene: 9. The germline CDR1 and CDR2 sequences are SGHRS and YFSETQ. The CDR3 loop spans 14 amino acids. CDR3 in amino acids: CASRDIQGEETQYF. The CDR3 coding sequence is TGCGCCAGCCGCGATATTCAGGGGGAAGAGACCCAGTACTTC. The full variable domain, rest sourced from reference TRBV5-1 and TRBJ2-5, is KAGVTQTPRYLIKTRGQQVTLSCSPISGHRSVSWYQQTPGQGLQFLFEYFSETQRNKGNFPGRFSGRQFSNSRSEMNVSTLELGDSALYLCASRDIQGEETQYFGPGTRLLVL.

The genes are TRBV7-2 and TRBJ2-7; D not resolved. CDR1 is SGHTA and CDR2 is FQGNSA in the germline V gene. Trimming shortened V by 3 bases and J by 3 bases, and 9 bases separated the two germline ends. This CDR3 region has 13 residues. The CDR3 region has the DNA TGTGCCAGCAGCTTGCAGGAAGGCTACGAGCAGTACTTC. The encoded protein is CASSLQEGYEQYF.